This TCR beta chain was documented in a study of T cell repertoires in aging, cancer and after chemotherapy (dated by TCRdb to the late 2010s). Looking at the study overall: Donors were distributed across six age groups ranging from 30 or younger to 70 or older, with at least three individuals included per group. To examine immunoaging and T cell reconstitution after chemotherapy, the study profiled TCR beta repertoires in peripheral blood from healthy donors and cancer patients. The complete dataset included about 9 million TCR reads. Paired pre- and post-chemotherapy samples in the hematological group came from chronic lymphocytic leukemia patients treated with fludarabine- or bendamustine-based regimens. Alongside around 97 healthy donors serving as a reference group, the cohort included roughly 220 cancer patients, of whom approximately 94 had hematological cancers and approximately 120 had solid cancers.

In the germline V gene (reference sequence), CDR1 corresponds to LNHDA and CDR2 to SQIVND. From the cysteine through the phenylalanine, the CDR3 covers 13 amino acids. Only the CDR3 DNA stays, 39 bases, in frame from base 1. Rearranged TRB sequences spanning V, D and J segments were amplified in a multiplex touch-down PCR with a mixed TRB-A/B primer pool. Illumina adapters and sample indices were added to the amplicons in two consecutive PCR reactions performed with Phusion HS II polymerase. Amplicons were gel-purified using the NucleoSpin Gel and PCR Clean-up kit and were subsequently checked with Qubit and an Agilent 2100 Bioanalyzer. The libraries were sequenced on an Illumina MiSeq with 600-cycle, single-indexed, paired-end runs. Regarding the original processing steps: MiXCR versions 2.12 and 3.0.5 were used to process TRB sequences. Each unique CDR3 nucleotide sequence was treated as one clone, and only productive sequences with two or more reads were kept. Shannon diversity, evenness, clonality (one minus evenness), and alpha-parameterized diversity profiles from alpha 0 to 5 were included as repertoire metrics. The IGoR algorithm was used to calculate generation probabilities of clones in the paired pre- and post-chemotherapy samples. TCRdb cleaned the public reads at Q25 with fastp, built clones with MiXCR and kept in-frame beta chains. Every distinct CDR3 protein forms one entry, paired with its most common genes and DNA. TCRdb, not the authors, supplied the V and J calls. The sample table lists under 7,000 distinct CDR3 sequences, over 20% of them with a count of one. The leading ten clones occupy roughly 2.6% of the sample.

For this clonotype: Which antigen it targets is not known. With a much larger clone just one base away, this may be a read error.

Results and caveats for the whole study, not just this receptor: Lymphoid organ infiltration was present in the hematological cancer patients, and this infiltration may itself impair thymic emigration or the expansion of peripheral T cells. In healthy donors, the decline in TCR diversity with age was mainly explained by loss of richness, whereas in cancer patients loss of evenness was also found to contribute. The authors noted that the repertoire data do not allow conclusions about immunological memory after chemotherapy. In both cancer cohorts, median generation probability rose over the chemotherapy interval, which suggests that the repertoire was reconstituted through rebound thymic output. Untreated patients with hematological or solid cancers showed significantly lower blood TCR diversity and higher clonality than age-matched healthy donors.

TCR beta rearrangements were amplified from genomic DNA isolated from peripheral blood, not from sorted cells or RNA. This TCR was recovered from a human donor with a blood cancer. This chain is built from TRBV19 and TRBJ1-5; the D gene is unclear. The specimen sequenced was blood. The DNA sequence is given as TGTGCCAATAGTATTGGATACAATCAGCCCCAGCATTTT. Its protein reads: CANSIGYNQPQHF.